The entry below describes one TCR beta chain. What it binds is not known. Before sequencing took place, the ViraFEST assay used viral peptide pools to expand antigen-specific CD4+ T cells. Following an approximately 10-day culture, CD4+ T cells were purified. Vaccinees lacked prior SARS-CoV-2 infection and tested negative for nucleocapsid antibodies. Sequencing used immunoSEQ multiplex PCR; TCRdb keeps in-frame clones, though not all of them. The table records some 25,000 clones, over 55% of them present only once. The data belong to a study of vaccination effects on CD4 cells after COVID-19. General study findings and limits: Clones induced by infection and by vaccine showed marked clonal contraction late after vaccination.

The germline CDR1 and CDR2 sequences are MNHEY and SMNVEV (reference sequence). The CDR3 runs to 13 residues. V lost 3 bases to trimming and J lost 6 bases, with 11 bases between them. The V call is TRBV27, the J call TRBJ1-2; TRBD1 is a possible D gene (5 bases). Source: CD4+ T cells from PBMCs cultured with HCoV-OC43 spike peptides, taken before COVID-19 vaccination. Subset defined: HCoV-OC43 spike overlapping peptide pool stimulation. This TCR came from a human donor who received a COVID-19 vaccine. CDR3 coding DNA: TGTGCCAGCAGTTTGGGGCAGGGTAATGGCTACACCTTC. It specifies CASSLGQGNGYTF.